This record concerns one T cell receptor beta chain sequence. It may be a read error: a sequence one base away is much more abundant. The data stem from a study of blood T cells in healthy people across ages. A second 7 to 11 cycle PCR used barcoded and J-beta primers. Unique molecular identifiers of 12 random nucleotides labeled each cDNA. MiXCR, applied by TCRdb to the 5' RACE reads, yields one record per CDR3 protein. The sample shows about 650,000 distinct CDR3 sequences, 32% of them seen only once. CDR3 size: 14 residues. Germline values: CDR1 MNHEY, CDR2 SMNVEV (reference sequence). This receptor was identified in an elderly woman in good health. The V call is TRBV27, the J call TRBJ2-5; D not resolved. The specimen was blood. The CDR3 coding sequence is TGTGCCGGCAGTTTAGGGTGGGAACAAGAGACCCAGTACTTC. This gives the protein CAGSLGWEQETQYF.